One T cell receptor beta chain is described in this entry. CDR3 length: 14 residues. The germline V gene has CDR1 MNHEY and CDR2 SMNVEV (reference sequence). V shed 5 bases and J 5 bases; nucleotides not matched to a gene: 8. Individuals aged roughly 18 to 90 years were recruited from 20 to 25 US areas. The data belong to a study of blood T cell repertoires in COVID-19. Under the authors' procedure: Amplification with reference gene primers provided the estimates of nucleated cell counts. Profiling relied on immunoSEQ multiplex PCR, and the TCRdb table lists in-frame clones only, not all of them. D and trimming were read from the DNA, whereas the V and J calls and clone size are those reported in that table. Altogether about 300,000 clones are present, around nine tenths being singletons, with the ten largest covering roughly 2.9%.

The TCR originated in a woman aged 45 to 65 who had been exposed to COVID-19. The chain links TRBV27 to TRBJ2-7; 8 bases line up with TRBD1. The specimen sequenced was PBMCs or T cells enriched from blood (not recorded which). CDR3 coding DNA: TGTGCCAGCAGTAGGCAGGGGGCGAGTAACGAGCAGTACTTC. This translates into CASSRQGASNEQYF.